This T cell receptor (beta chain) was identified during a study of T cell repertoires in cytomegalovirus infection. Background on the study: A matching HLA type, together with CMV infection, was signaled by public TCR beta signatures. Findings and limits, study-wide: Pooled public TCR beta family frequency picked out CMV carriers with the relevant HLA. What dominated the ex vivo response were HLA-C-restricted CMV-specific TCR beta clonotypes.

MiXCR, run by TCRdb on the reads, gives a single entry per CDR3 protein. The sample records roughly 310,000 distinct CDR3 sequences, roughly 17% being singletons. This CDR3 is 19 amino acids long. CDR1 and CDR2 from the germline V gene are MNHEY and SVGEGT. V dropped 2 bases and J dropped 2 bases, with 22 bases sitting between them. In this sample, this clonotype turned up once. The antigen is undetermined. J is TRBJ1-5 and V is TRBV6-2 or TRBV6-3; a possible D gene is TRBD1 (6 bases). The TCR originated in a human donor in good health (CMV status not recorded). Some clones in this sample may be carry-over from other donors' samples. The sample consisted of PBMCs. The CDR3 region is CASSYPSGTRGGGNQPQHF. CDR3 DNA sequence: TGTGCCAGCAGTTACCCGTCCGGGACCAGGGGAGGGGGCAATCAGCCCCAGCATTTT.